Listed here is a single TCR beta chain. V was cut by 6 bases and J by 8 bases, with 16 bases left in between. This CDR3 is 13 amino acids long. Germline V lookup: CDR1 MDHEN, CDR2 SYDVKM. The data derive from a study of blood T cell repertoires in COVID-19. In the study overall: Italy, Spain and the United States were the sources of the convalescent and acute COVID-19 samples. T cells, B-cell-depleted T cells, or PBMCs provided the cDNA or gDNA that served as material.

Data came from immunoSEQ multiplex PCR; TCRdb stores just in-frame clones and leaves some out. The sample includes approximately 240,000 clones, just over 90% of them seen just once. The gene calls are TRBV28 and TRBJ1-2; tentatively, D is TRBD1 (6 bases). The clonotype was recovered from a woman younger than 35 who had recovered from COVID-19. Sample: PBMCs or T cells enriched from blood (not recorded which). The CDR3 nucleotides are TGTGCCAGCAGCAACAGGGCCGTCGGGGGCTACACCTTC. Protein product: CASSNRAVGGYTF.